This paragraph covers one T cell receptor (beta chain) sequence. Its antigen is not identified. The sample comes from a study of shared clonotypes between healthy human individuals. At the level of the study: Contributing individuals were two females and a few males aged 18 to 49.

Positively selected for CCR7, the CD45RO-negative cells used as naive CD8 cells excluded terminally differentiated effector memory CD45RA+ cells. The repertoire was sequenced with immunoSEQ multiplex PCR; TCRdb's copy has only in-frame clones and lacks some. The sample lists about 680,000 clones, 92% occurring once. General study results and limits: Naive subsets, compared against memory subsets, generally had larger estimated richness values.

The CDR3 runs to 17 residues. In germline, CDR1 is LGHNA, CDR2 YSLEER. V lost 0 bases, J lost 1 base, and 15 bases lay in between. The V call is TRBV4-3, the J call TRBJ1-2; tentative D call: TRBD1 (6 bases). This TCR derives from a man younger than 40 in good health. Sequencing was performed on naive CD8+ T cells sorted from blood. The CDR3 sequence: CASSQDSEQGVNYGYTF. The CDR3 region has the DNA TGCGCCAGCAGCCAAGATAGCGAACAGGGCGTTAACTATGGCTACACCTTC.